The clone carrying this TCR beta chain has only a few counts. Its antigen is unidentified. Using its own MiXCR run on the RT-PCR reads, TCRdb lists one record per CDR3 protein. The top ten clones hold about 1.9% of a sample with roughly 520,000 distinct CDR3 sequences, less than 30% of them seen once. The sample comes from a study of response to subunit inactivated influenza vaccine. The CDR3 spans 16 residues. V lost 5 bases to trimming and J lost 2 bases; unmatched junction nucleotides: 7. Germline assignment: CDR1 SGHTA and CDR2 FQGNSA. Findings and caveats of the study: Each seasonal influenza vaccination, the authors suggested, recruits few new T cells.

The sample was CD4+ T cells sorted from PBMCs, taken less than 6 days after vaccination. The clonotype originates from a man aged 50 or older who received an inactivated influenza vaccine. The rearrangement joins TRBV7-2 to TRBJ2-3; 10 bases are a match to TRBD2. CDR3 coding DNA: TGTGCCAGCAGCCCCTTTAGCGGGGGGAACACAGATACGCAGTATTTT. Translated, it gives CASSPFSGGNTDTQYF.